Each of the 25 T cell receptor beta chains below was sequenced from the same sample in a study of monozygotic twins with inflammatory bowel disease. For each CDR3 protein, TCRdb gives one entry from its re-call of the 5' RACE reads, without DNA. Reported are approximately 420,000 distinct CDR3 sequences; the ten largest clones contain approximately 2.3%. The sample comprised blood. These receptors all stem from a human donor with ulcerative colitis or Crohn's disease, or a healthy co-twin of an affected twin (not recorded which).

The gene calls are TRBV6-2 or TRBV6-3 and TRBJ1-5; TCRdb's D call of TRBD1 is untestable without DNA. CDR3 size: 14 residues. Germline CDR1 is MNHEY and CDR2 is SVGEGT. This CDR3 is CASSYPGAVQPQHF.

This chain uses TRBV27 with TRBJ2-2; lacking DNA, the TRBD1 call made by TCRdb goes unchecked. Germline loops: CDR1 MNHEY, CDR2 SMNVEV (reference sequence). The CDR3 runs to 15 residues. CDR3 region: CASSLTGKNTGELFF.

The rearrangement joins TRBV29-1 to TRBJ2-5; no DNA is available, so the TRBD2 call from TCRdb remains unchecked. CDR1 is SQVTM, CDR2 ANQGSEA, per germline. CDR3 length: 13 residues. CDR3 sequence reads: CSVGGGAAAPQYF.

V usage is TRBV6-2 or TRBV6-3 and J usage is TRBJ2-5; absent DNA, TCRdb's TRBD1 call cannot be checked. CDR3 length equals 14 residues. Germline CDR1 MNHEY, CDR2 SVGEGT. CDR3 in amino acids: CASSPLGAAGTQYF.

J is TRBJ2-3 and V is TRBV10-1; no DNA is available, so the TRBD1 call from TCRdb remains unchecked. The CDR3 loop spans 13 amino acids. Germline values: CDR1 WNHNN, CDR2 SYGVQD (reference sequence). This CDR3 is CASRTPGEDTQYF.

The gene calls are TRBV10-3 and TRBJ2-4. The germline CDR1 and CDR2 sequences are ENHRY and SYGVKD. This CDR3 has 13 amino acids. CDR3 amino acids: CAISAKEQNIQYF.

The V gene is TRBV29-1, the J gene TRBJ1-2; TCRdb indicates TRBD1, and absent DNA this call remains unverified. The germline gives CDR1 SQVTM, CDR2 ANQGSEA. The CDR3 length is 13 residues. The CDR3 here is CSVRQGSTYGYTF.

The chain employs TRBV12-3 or TRBV12-4 and TRBJ1-5. The CDR3 covers 13 residues. The chain's CDR3 is CASSLTRDQPQHF.

The V call is TRBV4-3, the J call TRBJ1-1. CDR1 and CDR2 from the germline V gene are LGHNA and YSLEER. The CDR3 has 17 residues. The CDR3 spells CASSPTPSGFQNTEAFF.

V and J are TRBV27 and TRBJ1-6; TCRdb proposes TRBD1, but this gene call is untestable without DNA. From germline, CDR1 is MNHEY and CDR2 SMNVEV (reference sequence). The length of the CDR3 is 14 residues. This CDR3 is CASQPGQYNSPLHF.

The CDR3 spells CSARGNLADTQYF. The V gene is TRBV20-1, the J gene TRBJ2-3. Germline V CDR1 and CDR2: DFQATT, SNEGSKA (reference sequence). This CDR3 comprises 13 residues.

This rearrangement joins TRBV6-5 to TRBJ2-7. The CDR3 has 15 residues. Germline values: CDR1 MNHEY, CDR2 SVGAGI. CDR3 sequence: CASSYDRRSSYEQYF.

The rearrangement joins TRBV6-1 to TRBJ2-2. Germline CDR1 is MNHNS and CDR2 is SASEGT. The CDR3 runs 14 residues. CDR3 amino acids: CASSLLAKSGELFF.

The chain carries TRBV6-2 or TRBV6-3 and TRBJ2-1; TCRdb proposes TRBD2, but this gene call is untestable without DNA. CDR1 is MNHEY, CDR2 SVGEGT, per germline. This CDR3 has 15 amino acids. CDR3 loop: CASSSSGTRYNEQFF.

V gene TRBV29-1 combines with J gene TRBJ2-1; the TCRdb call, TRBD2, lacks DNA for checking. Germline CDR1 and CDR2: SQVTM and ANQGSEA. The CDR3 has 14 residues. This CDR3 is CSVGALVAYNEQFF.

Here the CDR3 reads CAWSPLGPQPQHF. The chain combines TRBV30 with TRBJ1-5; TCRdb's D call of TRBD1 is untestable without DNA. The CDR3 consists of 13 residues. Germline CDR1 GTSNPN, CDR2 SVGIG (reference sequence).

This chain joins TRBV12-3 or TRBV12-4 and TRBJ1-1; the D gene TCRdb calls, TRBD1, cannot be checked with no DNA. The CDR3 covers 15 residues. CDR3 region: CATCPAGIMNTEAFF.

This rearrangement joins TRBV28 to TRBJ2-1; TCRdb names TRBD2, which stays unverified in the absence of DNA. Per germline, CDR1 MDHEN and CDR2 SYDVKM. This CDR3 spans 17 amino acids. Here the CDR3 reads CASSFSSVPRPYNEQFF.

The CDR3 here is CAISVDAGNTIYF. The chain combines TRBV10-3 with TRBJ1-3. The CDR3 extends over 13 amino acids. Germline assignment: CDR1 ENHRY and CDR2 SYGVKD.

This chain joins TRBV7-6 and TRBJ2-1; TCRdb lists TRBD2, though no DNA is available to test this call. The CDR3 runs to 19 residues. CDR1 is SGHVS and CDR2 is FNYEAQ in the germline V gene. CDR3 amino acids: CASSLATSGRPISYNEQFF.

The CDR3: CASSSRGSEAFF. The chain recombines TRBV5-5 with TRBJ1-1; TCRdb names TRBD1, which stays unverified in the absence of DNA. This CDR3 spans 12 amino acids. CDR1 and CDR2 from the germline V gene are SGHKS and YYEKEE (reference sequence).

The V gene is TRBV7-3, the J gene TRBJ2-1; TCRdb picks TRBD1, but there is no DNA to check that call. CDR3 length equals 15 residues. Germline CDR1 is SGHTA and CDR2 is FQGTGA. The CDR3 loop reads CASSLRAESYNEQFF.

The V gene is TRBV3-1, the J gene TRBJ1-5; the D call from TCRdb, TRBD1, cannot be confirmed without DNA. The length of the CDR3 is 14 residues. Per germline, CDR1 LGHDT and CDR2 YNNKEL (reference sequence). The chain's CDR3 is CASSQDPGVGPQHF.

The chain employs TRBV7-6 and TRBJ2-2; TCRdb gives TRBD1 as the D gene, but with no DNA this cannot be confirmed. Germline V CDR1 and CDR2: SGHVS, FNYEAQ. The CDR3 runs 15 residues. This chain's CDR3 is CASSDSRGYTGELFF.

The chain employs TRBV5-5 and TRBJ2-7; TCRdb gives TRBD1 as the D gene, but with no DNA this cannot be confirmed. The germline V gene encodes CDR1 SGHKS and CDR2 YYEKEE (reference sequence). The CDR3 spans 15 residues. CDR3 sequence reads: CASSLRGASSNEQYF.